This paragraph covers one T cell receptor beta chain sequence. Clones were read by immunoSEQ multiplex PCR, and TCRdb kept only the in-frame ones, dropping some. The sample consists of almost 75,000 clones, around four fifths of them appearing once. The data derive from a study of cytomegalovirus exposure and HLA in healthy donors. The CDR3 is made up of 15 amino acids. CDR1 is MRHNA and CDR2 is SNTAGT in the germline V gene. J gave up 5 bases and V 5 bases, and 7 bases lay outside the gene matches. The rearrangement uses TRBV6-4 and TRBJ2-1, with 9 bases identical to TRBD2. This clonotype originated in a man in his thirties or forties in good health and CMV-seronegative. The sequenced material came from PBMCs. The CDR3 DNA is TGTGCCAGCAGTCCGACTAGCGGAGCGGACAATGAGCAGTTCTTC. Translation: CASSPTSGADNEQFF.